Presented here are 28 T cell receptor beta chains from one specimen sequenced in a study of low-dose radiotherapy and immunotherapy resistance in tumors. Both TCRalpha and TCRbeta chains were reverse transcribed with V-gene-specific primers. Amplification of TCRs used a constant-region primer and V-primer adapter for approximately 18 PCR cycles. In TCRdb, the reads were re-called with MiXCR into one record per CDR3 protein. The sample has about 9,800 distinct CDR3 sequences, around 40% seen once. The origin of the receptors is a human donor with advanced metastatic prostate, ovarian, gallbladder or colorectal cancer (not recorded which). This table probably holds off-target reads from a library built for another chain.

The genes are TRBV5-1 and TRBJ1-1; 7 bases align to TRBD1. This CDR3 spans 15 amino acids. Germline V lookup: CDR1 SGHRS, CDR2 YFSETQ. J gave up 1 base and V 5 bases, and 8 bases lay outside the gene matches. In DNA form, the CDR3 reads TGCGCCAGCAGACCTTTCGGGACAGCGAACACTGAAGCTTTCTTT. Protein: CASRPFGTANTEAFF.

DNA of the CDR3: TGTGCCAGCAGCTCACCGGGGGTTCCTTCCACCGGGGAGCTGTTTTTT. Protein product: CASSSPGVPSTGELFF. The genes are TRBV5-4 and TRBJ2-2, with a tentative D call TRBD2 (6 bases). From germline, CDR1 is SGHNT and CDR2 YYREEE (reference sequence). The CDR3 is 16 amino acids. V was trimmed by 3 bases and J by 4 bases, leaving 16 bases between them. Full variable domain (rest looked up from reference TRBV5-4 and TRBJ2-2): ETGVTQSPTHLIKTRGQQVTLRCSSQSGHNTVSWYQQALGQGPQFIFQYYREEENGRGNFPPRFSGLQFPNYSSELNVNALELDDSALYLCASSSPGVPSTGELFFGEGSRLTVL.

The gene calls are TRBV29-1 and TRBJ2-6; D is uncertain. Germline CDR1 SQVTM, CDR2 ANQGSEA. This CDR3 spans 13 amino acids. The V end was cut by 2 bases, the J end by 0 bases, with 2 bases between. DNA for the CDR3: TGCAGCGTTGAAATCTCTGGGGCCAACGTCCTGACTTTC. Residues: CSVEISGANVLTF.

In DNA, the CDR3 is TGTGCCAGCAGTTACTCGAAAGGGACTGTCTCCTACGAGCAGTACTTC. Its translation: CASSYSKGTVSYEQYF. The chain links TRBV6-8 to TRBJ2-7; TRBD2 might be the D (6 bases). This CDR3 comprises 16 residues. Trimming shortened V by 0 bases and J by 0 bases, and 12 bases separated the two germline ends. The germline V gene encodes CDR1 MNHGY and CDR2 SAAAGT.

This clonotype was recorded a few times. This sequence joins TRBV12-3 or TRBV12-4 and TRBJ2-7; unclear D gene. The CDR3 spans 11 residues. V dropped 6 bases and J dropped 6 bases, with 9 bases sitting between them. The chain's CDR3 is CASSYTGEQYF. CDR3 nucleotides: TGTGCCAGCAGCTACACGGGCGAGCAGTACTTC.

The chain carries TRBV30 and TRBJ2-5, with D possibly being TRBD2 (6 bases). This CDR3 comprises 12 residues. The ends were cut back, 3 bases at V and 5 bases at J, with 10 bases in the middle. The germline gives CDR1 GTSNPN, CDR2 SVGIG (reference sequence). The DNA for the CDR3 is TGTGCCTGGAGGGACCTAGCGGAGACCCAGTACTTC. Amino acid sequence: CAWRDLAETQYF.

Only one count was recorded for this clonotype. The V call is TRBV20-1, the J call TRBJ1-4; D is uncertain. The length of the CDR3 is 13 residues. The germline CDR1 and CDR2 sequences are DFQATT and SNEGSKA (reference sequence). Trimming cost V 3 bases and J 8 bases, with 13 bases left between them. The CDR3 reads CSARRGVREKLFF. The CDR3 bases are TGCAGTGCTAGGCGCGGGGTTCGAGAAAAACTGTTTTTT.

This chain uses TRBV20-1 with TRBJ2-1; D perhaps matches TRBD1 (6 bases). The CDR3 is 15 residues long. The germline V gene has CDR1 DFQATT and CDR2 SNEGSKA (reference sequence). V was shortened by 4 bases and J by 5 bases, with 18 bases between the two germline ends. The CDR3 is CSATVGGTINNEQFF. The CDR3 DNA follows: TGCAGTGCTACGGTAGGGGGTACGATCAACAATGAGCAGTTCTTC.

The V and J genes are TRBV5-1 and TRBJ2-2; TRBD2 might be the D (5 bases). CDR1 and CDR2 (germline): SGHRS, YFSETQ. Trimming stripped 1 base from V and 5 bases from J, with 6 bases between. The CDR3 consists of 13 residues. The DNA of the CDR3 is TGCGCCAGCAGCTTGCCGGGGACCGGGGAGCTGTTTTTT. It yields the protein CASSLPGTGELFF. The whole variable domain, remainder taken from reference TRBV5-1 and TRBJ2-2, is KAGVTQTPRYLIKTRGQQVTLSCSPISGHRSVSWYQQTPGQGLQFLFEYFSETQRNKGNFPGRFSGRQFSNSRSEMNVSTLELGDSALYLCASSLPGTGELFFGEGSRLTVL.

This clonotype turned up a few times. The V and J genes are TRBV28 and TRBJ1-4; D remains unclear. V dropped 5 bases and J dropped 6 bases, with 10 bases sitting between them. Germline CDR1 and CDR2: MDHEN and SYDVKM. The CDR3 contains 13 residues. Here the CDR3 reads CASSGIYYEKLFF. CDR3 nucleotides: TGTGCCAGCAGTGGCATTTATTATGAAAAACTGTTTTTT.

The CDR3 nucleotides are TGTGCCAGCAGTTTGGCGGGGTCTGCCGGGGAGCTGTTTTTT. It codes for CASSLAGSAGELFF. This rearrangement joins TRBV12-3 or TRBV12-4 to TRBJ2-2; D is perhaps TRBD2 (6 bases). The CDR3 runs to 14 residues. Trimming stripped 3 bases from V and 6 bases from J, with 11 bases between.

The rearrangement links TRBV25-1 to TRBJ1-2; no definite D call. CDR3 length: 13 amino acids. Trimming pared 2 bases from V and 8 bases from J, leaving 12 bases between. The germline V gene encodes CDR1 MGHDK and CDR2 SYGVNS. This chain's CDR3 is CASSEGESRGYTF. The CDR3 DNA follows: TGTGCCAGCAGTGAAGGGGAGAGCCGGGGCTACACCTTC.

The chain recombines TRBV6-2 or TRBV6-3 with TRBJ2-1, with a weak D call TRBD1 (5 bases). There are 16 residues in the CDR3. The germline CDR1 and CDR2 sequences are MNHEY and SVGEGT. V gave up 7 bases and J gave up 0 bases, with 16 bases separating them. CDR3 region: CASTAQTVNSYNEQFF. CDR3 bases: TGTGCCAGCACCGCCCAGACAGTTAACTCCTACAATGAGCAGTTCTTC.

The chain carries TRBV5-1 and TRBJ2-2, with D uncertain. CDR1 SGHRS and CDR2 YFSETQ come from the germline V gene. Trimming stripped 0 bases from V and 7 bases from J, with 7 bases between. This CDR3 has 13 amino acids. CDR3: CASSLARNGELFF. The CDR3 DNA is TGCGCCAGCAGCTTGGCCCGTAACGGGGAGCTGTTTTTT.

The V gene is TRBV21-1, the J gene TRBJ1-2; the DNA was not compared with TRBD1, the D call given in the table. TRBV21-1 is a pseudogene locus. The CDR3 totals 14 residues. CDR3: CASSKGRDTYGYTF. The CDR3 DNA follows: TGTGCCAGCAGCAAGGGCCGGGACACCTATGGCTACACCTTC.

The rearrangement links TRBV29-1 to TRBJ2-5; D is perhaps TRBD1 or TRBD2 (5 bases each). The CDR3 totals 14 residues. V lost 7 bases to trimming and J lost 1 base, with 16 bases between them. Per germline, CDR1 SQVTM and CDR2 ANQGSEA. The CDR3 coding sequence is TGCAGCGACCGGGACCCAGGGCGCCAAGAGACCCAGTACTTC. The encoded protein is CSDRDPGRQETQYF.

In its sample, this clonotype was seen a few times. The rearrangement links TRBV12-3 or TRBV12-4 to TRBJ2-3; 14 bases map to TRBD2. CDR3 length: 16 amino acids. The junction had 4 bases not matched to a gene; V was cut back by 4 bases and J by 4 bases. For the CDR3, the DNA is TGTGCCAGCAGTTCGACTAGCGGGGGGGGCGCAGATACGCAGTATTTT. Its translation: CASSSTSGGGADTQYF.

J is TRBJ2-2 and V is TRBV7-2; 7 positions match TRBD1. Germline V lookup: CDR1 SGHTA, CDR2 FQGNSA. The CDR3 loop spans 12 amino acids. V lost 7 bases to trimming and J lost 6 bases; unmatched junction nucleotides: 2. The CDR3 DNA is TGTGCCAGCACCCAGGGGGCCGGGGAGCTGTTTTTT. Translating it yields CASTQGAGELFF.

In its sample, this clonotype ranks as large (0.1 to 1%). This rearrangement joins TRBV7-6 to TRBJ2-7; 8 positions agree with TRBD1. The CDR3 length is 16 residues. V was pared by 1 base and J by 2 bases, with 7 bases of the junction left unmatched. CDR1 SGHVS and CDR2 FNYEAQ come from the germline V gene. The DNA of the CDR3 is TGTGCCAGCAGCTTAGTATCAGGACAGGGTCCCTACGAGCAGTACTTC. It yields the protein CASSLVSGQGPYEQYF.

This clonotype appeared a few times. V gene TRBV7-2 combines with J gene TRBJ1-2; TRBD1 aligns across 9 bases. Germline CDR1 SGHTA, CDR2 FQGNSA. The CDR3 loop spans 15 amino acids. V was clipped by 1 base and J by 3 bases; unmatched bases: 3. CDR3 in amino acids: CASSLGTGDDYGYTF. The CDR3 DNA follows: TGTGCCAGCAGCTTAGGGACAGGGGACGACTATGGCTACACCTTC. Filled out from reference TRBV7-2 and TRBJ1-2, the complete variable domain reads GAGVSQSPSNKVTEKGKDVELRCDPISGHTALYWYRQSLGQGLEFLIYFQGNSAPDKSGLPSDRFSAERTGGSVSTLTIQRTQQEDSAVYLCASSLGTGDDYGYTFGSGTRLTVV.

In this sample, this clonotype turned up a few times. This chain links TRBV21-1 with TRBJ1-5. TRBV21-1 is recorded as a pseudogene. The CDR3 has 17 amino acids. The CDR3 nucleotides are TGTGCCAGCAGCTCAACGGACAGTCCCGCTAGCAATCAGCCCCAGCATTTT. Encoded protein: CASSSTDSPASNQPQHF.

The rearrangement uses TRBV25-1 and TRBJ2-7; D tentatively reads TRBD1 or TRBD2 (5 bases each). The V and J ends lost 1 base and 5 bases respectively, with 9 bases between them. This CDR3 contains 13 residues. Germline V gene lookup returns CDR1 MGHDK and CDR2 SYGVNS. DNA for the CDR3: TGTGCCAGCAGTGAATCGGGACGAGACGAGCAGTACTTC. It codes for CASSESGRDEQYF.

This clonotype was counted once. The V call is TRBV3-1, the J call TRBJ1-6; 7 bases fit TRBD1. From germline, CDR1 is LGHDT and CDR2 YNNKEL (reference sequence). The junction had 8 bases not matched to a gene; V was cut back by 4 bases and J by 8 bases. This CDR3 comprises 15 residues. The CDR3 here is CASSPLWTGDSPLHF. The CDR3 DNA follows: TGTGCCAGCAGCCCTCTTTGGACAGGAGATTCACCCCTCCACTTT.

This clonotype was seen only a few times. The chain joins TRBV7-2 to TRBJ1-5, with 7 bases matching TRBD1. This CDR3 has 16 amino acids. V was clipped by 5 bases and J by 1 base; unmatched bases: 8. Germline CDR1 reads SGHTA; CDR2 reads FQGNSA. The DNA of the CDR3 is TGTGCCAGCAGCCCCGCGGTGACAGGGAGCAATCAGCCCCAGCATTTT. Residues: CASSPAVTGSNQPQHF.

There are a few counts of this clonotype. The gene calls are TRBV4-1 and TRBJ1-1, with 9 bases aligning to TRBD1. In germline, CDR1 is MGHRA, CDR2 YSYEKL. V lost 1 base, J lost 2 bases, and 2 bases stayed unmatched. This CDR3 has 15 residues. This chain's CDR3 is CASSQGTGVNTEAFF. The CDR3 DNA follows: TGCGCCAGCAGCCAAGGGACAGGGGTTAACACTGAAGCTTTCTTT.

The J gene is TRBJ2-1, the V gene TRBV29-1, with 7 bases fitting TRBD2. V shed 4 bases and J 0 bases; nucleotides not matched to a gene: 3. Germline assignment: CDR1 SQVTM and CDR2 ANQGSEA. The CDR3 consists of 14 residues. The CDR3 DNA is TGCAGCGTTGGGATAGCGGGCTCCTACAATGAGCAGTTCTTC. It is translated as CSVGIAGSYNEQFF.

This clonotype was detected a few times. The chain employs TRBV5-6 and TRBJ2-7, with D perhaps TRBD2 (5 bases). Per germline, CDR1 SGHDT and CDR2 YYEEEE. Trimming took 7 bases from V and 6 from J, leaving 20 bases between them. The CDR3 runs to 14 residues. The CDR3 coding sequence is TGTGCCAGCTTCGGGAACAGCGTCCCTAGCGAGCAGTACTTC. The encoded protein is CASFGNSVPSEQYF.

The CDR3 reads CASSQEEGRKEFF. The CDR3 DNA sequence: TGTGCCAGCAGCCAAGAGGAGGGGCGGAAGGAGTTCTTC. This chain joins TRBV3-1 and TRBJ2-1; a possible D gene is TRBD2 (6 bases). CDR3 length: 13 amino acids. In germline, CDR1 is LGHDT, CDR2 YNNKEL (reference sequence). The V end lost 0 bases, the J end lost 14 bases, and 14 bases lay between the germline ends.